The rows below give T cell receptor beta chains drawn from one sample of a study of PD-L1 blockade in urothelial cancer. Measured with immunoSEQ multiplex PCR; TCRdb has only the in-frame clones, and not every one. In the table there are around 93,000 clones, around 78% of which are singletons. Sequencing used PBMCs, obtained around atezolizumab (anti-PD-L1) treatment. These receptors originate from a man aged 70-80 years with urothelial cancer. CDR3s include the opening cysteine and the closing phenylalanine or tryptophan. Fields, in order: V gene, D gene, J gene, clone size, CDR3 DNA, CDR3 protein. The D gene is left open where the match is weak. Only part of the rows carry a size: once, few, many, or a class if the clone is expanded.

>TRBV19|.|TRBJ1-4|.
TGTGCCAGTAGTCGGACAGCGCCAACTAATGAAAAACTGTTTTTT
CASSRTAPTNEKLFF
>TRBV7-9|.|TRBJ2-3|.
TGTGCCAGCAGCCCGACAGGCTCCACAGATACGCAGTATTTT
CASSPTGSTDTQYF
>TRBV11-3|TRBD1|TRBJ2-3|.
TGTGCCAGCAGCTCAAGACAGGGGACGACAGATACGCAGTATTTT
CASSSRQGTTDTQYF
>TRBV18|TRBD1|TRBJ2-2|.
TGTGCCAGCTCGGACCGGGACAGTCTCACCGGGGAGCTGTTTTTT
CASSDRDSLTGELFF
>TRBV4-3|TRBD2|TRBJ2-1|.
TGCGCCAGCAGCCAGGAAACCCACGGGACTAGCAGCGACAATGAGCAGTTCTTC
CASSQETHGTSSDNEQFF
>TRBV28|.|TRBJ1-2|.
TGTGCCAGCAGTTTAGGGGCCTATGGCTACACCTTC
CASSLGAYGYTF
>TRBV7-3|.|TRBJ2-2|.
TGTGCCAGCAGCTTAGCAGCGAACACCGGGGAGCTGTTTTTT
CASSLAANTGELFF
>TRBV11-2|TRBD1|TRBJ2-5|.
TGTGCCAGCAGCGAAAGGGACAGGGGGGAGACCCAGTACTTC
CASSERDRGETQYF
>TRBV6-1|.|TRBJ1-3|once
TGTGCCAGCAGTGAAAGATCCGTCGGTTTCTTCTCTGGAAACACCATATATTTT
CASSERSVGFFSGNTIYF
>TRBV5-6|TRBD1|TRBJ1-3|.
TGTGCCAGCAGCTTCCCACAGGGGACTGGAAACACCATATATTTT
CASSFPQGTGNTIYF
>TRBV2|TRBD1|TRBJ1-1|once
TGTGCCAGCAGTGACCCAGGGGGCACTGAAGCTTTCTTT
CASSDPGGTEAFF
>TRBV27|.|TRBJ2-7|.
TGTGCCAGCAGTATCACCGGGACAAGCCGCCACGAGCAGTACTTC
CASSITGTSRHEQYF
>TRBV7-2|.|TRBJ1-2|.
TGTGCCAGCAGCGCAGCACAGGGTCGGGGCGGCTACACCTTC
CASSAAQGRGGYTF
>TRBV7-9|TRBD2|TRBJ2-5|.
TGTGCCAGCAGTTCTAGCGGGTTCGAAGAGACCCAGTACTTC
CASSSSGFEETQYF
>TRBV11-2|.|TRBJ1-2|.
TGTGCCAGCAGCTTAGGGGGGGGGAGCTATGGCTACACCTTC
CASSLGGGSYGYTF
>TRBV5-4|.|TRBJ2-2|.
TGTGCCAGCACCCCTCTCGAGGGGGCGAACACCGGGGAGCTGTTTTTT
CASTPLEGANTGELFF
>TRBV6-5|TRBD2|TRBJ2-7|few
TGTGCCAGCAGTTGGGTTGCGGGAGGGGAGCAGTACTTC
CASSWVAGGEQYF
>TRBV5-4|TRBD1|TRBJ1-1|.
TGTGCCAGCACCTCAGGACAGGGCTTGAACACTGAAGCTTTCTTT
CASTSGQGLNTEAFF
>TRBV29-1|TRBD2|TRBJ2-1|.
TGCAGCGTTGAAGATCGAGCGGGACCCTACAATGAGCAGTTCTTC
CSVEDRAGPYNEQFF
>TRBV4-1|.|TRBJ1-6|.
TGCGCCAGCAGCCCTCAGGAACTTAATTCACCCCTCCACTTT
CASSPQELNSPLHF
>TRBV19|.|TRBJ1-1|.
TGTGCCAGTAGAACAACCAGGGATGGCACTGAAGCTTTCTTT
CASRTTRDGTEAFF
>TRBV27|TRBD2|TRBJ2-7|.
TGTGCCAGCAGCCTTACTAGCGGGAGCATCTACGAGCAGTACTTC
CASSLTSGSIYEQYF
>TRBV18|TRBD1|TRBJ2-2|.
TGTGCCAGCTCACCGGGACCTTGGACAGGCACCGGGGAGCTGTTTTTT
CASSPGPWTGTGELFF
>TRBV25-1|TRBD1|TRBJ2-1|.
TGTGCCAGCAGTTCCCCTACAGGGGGCAATGAGCAGTTCTTC
CASSSPTGGNEQFF
>TRBV5-1|.|TRBJ2-1|.
TGCGCCAGCAGCTTGGGGCCCTCCTACAATGAGCAGTTCTTC
CASSLGPSYNEQFF
>TRBV6-5|.|TRBJ1-2|once
TGTGCCAGCAGTTACGGGGGGGGCCGAGACTATGGCTACACCTTC
CASSYGGGRDYGYTF
>TRBV29-1|TRBD1|TRBJ2-2|.
TGCAGCGTACAGGGGGTCTCCGGGGAGCTGTTTTTT
CSVQGVSGELFF
>TRBV18|.|TRBJ1-1|.
TGTGCCAGCTCACTCGAATCCGGGGGAAACACTGAAGCTTTCTTT
CASSLESGGNTEAFF
>TRBV19|.|TRBJ1-1|.
TGTGCCAGTAGAGAGAAGGGGCTCTCGTGGGCTTTCTTT
CASREKGLSWAFF
>TRBV2|TRBD1|TRBJ2-3|.
TGTGCCAGCAGTGAAGCGCAGGGGGCGGTAGATACGCAGTATTTT
CASSEAQGAVDTQYF
>TRBV5-1|.|TRBJ2-2|.
TGCGCCAGCAGCGTTGGACCCACAGGCGGCGGGGAGCTGTTTTTT
CASSVGPTGGGELFF
>TRBV14|TRBD1|TRBJ2-4|.
TGTGCCAGCAGCCAAGATAGGGACAGGGGTGGCAACATTCAGTACTTC
CASSQDRDRGGNIQYF
>TRBV19|TRBD1|TRBJ2-3|.
TGTGCCAGTAGTATGCGACAGGGACGAACAGATACGCAGTATTTT
CASSMRQGRTDTQYF